This is a list of T cell receptor beta chains from one sample in a study of vaccination and CD4 T cells after COVID-19. In TCRdb, the PCR reads were re-called with MiXCR into one record per CDR3 protein. This table has under 20,000 distinct CDR3 sequences, around four fifths appearing once. Their antigens remain unidentified. The input for sequencing was CD4+ T cells from blood, cultured in vitro, taken after SARS-CoV-2 vaccination. All receptors come from a human donor who received a COVID-19 vaccine. CDR3s include the opening cysteine and the closing phenylalanine or tryptophan. The order of the fields is D gene, J gene, V gene, clone size, CDR3 protein, CDR3 DNA. A D gene is named only where the DNA matches it firmly. Not every row has a clone size; where given, it reads once, few, many or a size class.

d_gene: .; j_gene: TRBJ1-2; v_gene: TRBV24-1; abundance: .; CDR3aa: CATSDEGWGGYTF; CDR3nt: TGTGCCACCAGTGATGAGGGCTGGGGAGGCTACACCTTC
d_gene: .; j_gene: TRBJ1-5; v_gene: TRBV6-1; abundance: .; CDR3aa: CASTPRRLISNQPQHF; CDR3nt: TGTGCCAGCACTCCCCGTCGGTTGATTAGCAATCAGCCCCAGCATTTT
d_gene: .; j_gene: TRBJ1-5; v_gene: TRBV27; abundance: .; CDR3aa: CASSLFQPQHF; CDR3nt: TGTGCCAGCAGTTTATTTCAGCCCCAGCATTTT
d_gene: TRBD1; j_gene: TRBJ1-1; v_gene: TRBV10-3; abundance: .; CDR3aa: CAISGSLDRVTEAFF; CDR3nt: TGTGCCATCAGTGGATCTCTCGACAGGGTCACTGAAGCTTTCTTT
d_gene: .; j_gene: TRBJ1-1; v_gene: TRBV30; abundance: .; CDR3aa: CAWLDKRYAFF; CDR3nt: TGTGCCTGGTTAGACAAGAGGTACGCTTTCTTT
d_gene: TRBD2; j_gene: TRBJ2-3; v_gene: TRBV2; abundance: .; CDR3aa: CASSEATSGGIWATDTQYF; CDR3nt: TGTGCCAGCAGTGAAGCAACTAGCGGGGGTATCTGGGCAACAGATACGCAGTATTTT
d_gene: .; j_gene: TRBJ2-7; v_gene: TRBV7-9; abundance: .; CDR3aa: CASSLGGEDNYEQYF; CDR3nt: TGTGCCAGCAGCTTAGGGGGAGAGGACAACTACGAGCAGTACTTC
d_gene: .; j_gene: TRBJ1-6; v_gene: TRBV6-1; abundance: .; CDR3aa: CASRDQEDSPLHF; CDR3nt: TGTGCCAGCAGGGACCAGGAAGATTCACCCCTCCACTTT
d_gene: TRBD1; j_gene: TRBJ2-7; v_gene: TRBV2; abundance: .; CDR3aa: CASRGDRGPVEQYF; CDR3nt: TGTGCCAGCAGGGGGGACAGGGGGCCGGTCGAGCAGTACTTC
d_gene: .; j_gene: TRBJ1-5; v_gene: TRBV6-1; abundance: .; CDR3aa: CASFSMGLGIQPQHF; CDR3nt: TGTGCCAGCTTTAGTATGGGCCTGGGGATTCAGCCCCAGCATTTT
d_gene: .; j_gene: TRBJ2-1; v_gene: TRBV5-4; abundance: once; CDR3aa: CASSFGGSSYNEQFF; CDR3nt: TGTGCCAGCAGCTTTGGGGGGAGCTCCTACAATGAGCAGTTCTTC
d_gene: .; j_gene: TRBJ1-1; v_gene: TRBV6-1; abundance: .; CDR3aa: CASSPRGRVAFF; CDR3nt: TGTGCCAGCAGTCCCCGAGGTCGGGTGGCTTTCTTT
d_gene: TRBD1; j_gene: TRBJ1-4; v_gene: TRBV7-9; abundance: .; CDR3aa: CASSLAQGGDEKLFF; CDR3nt: TGTGCCAGCAGCTTAGCGCAGGGGGGTGATGAAAAACTGTTTTTT
d_gene: TRBD2; j_gene: TRBJ2-3; v_gene: TRBV20-1; abundance: few; CDR3aa: CSARYSSGGADTQYF; CDR3nt: TGCAGTGCTAGATATTCTAGCGGGGGGGCAGATACGCAGTATTTT
d_gene: .; j_gene: TRBJ1-2; v_gene: TRBV27; abundance: .; CDR3aa: CASSRQSSYGYTF; CDR3nt: TGTGCCAGCAGTCGGCAGTCTAGTTATGGCTACACCTTC
d_gene: TRBD1; j_gene: TRBJ1-2; v_gene: TRBV30; abundance: .; CDR3aa: CAWSPGRTGVYSYGYTF; CDR3nt: TGTGCCTGGAGTCCCGGTCGGACAGGGGTTTATTCATATGGCTACACCTTC
d_gene: TRBD2; j_gene: TRBJ2-5; v_gene: TRBV7-2; abundance: .; CDR3aa: CASSRALADQETQYF; CDR3nt: TGTGCCAGCAGCCGCGCTCTAGCGGACCAAGAGACCCAGTACTTC
d_gene: .; j_gene: TRBJ2-5; v_gene: TRBV7-3; abundance: .; CDR3aa: CASSLSGGIGETQYF; CDR3nt: TGTGCCAGCAGCTTATCCGGGGGCATCGGAGAGACCCAGTACTTC
d_gene: .; j_gene: TRBJ2-2; v_gene: TRBV7-8; abundance: .; CDR3aa: CASSGRLAGLTGELFF; CDR3nt: TGTGCCAGCAGCGGCCGACTCGCGGGTCTCACCGGGGAGCTGTTTTTT
d_gene: .; j_gene: TRBJ1-2; v_gene: TRBV12-3/TRBV12-4; abundance: .; CDR3aa: CASSFRAALDGYTF; CDR3nt: TGTGCCAGCAGTTTTCGAGCGGCACTGGATGGCTACACCTTC
d_gene: .; j_gene: TRBJ2-2; v_gene: TRBV19; abundance: .; CDR3aa: CASRSQGGDTGELFF; CDR3nt: TGTGCCAGTAGATCACAGGGGGGGGACACCGGGGAGCTGTTTTTT
d_gene: TRBD1; j_gene: TRBJ1-6; v_gene: TRBV2; abundance: .; CDR3aa: CASSEAQGGPLHF; CDR3nt: TGTGCCAGCAGTGAAGCGCAGGGGGGACCCCTCCACTTT
d_gene: TRBD2; j_gene: TRBJ2-3; v_gene: TRBV7-2; abundance: .; CDR3aa: CASSWGRGPLAGGHSDTQYF; CDR3nt: TGTGCCAGCAGTTGGGGGAGAGGGCCCCTAGCGGGGGGGCACTCAGATACGCAGTATTTT
d_gene: TRBD2; j_gene: TRBJ2-7; v_gene: TRBV6-1; abundance: .; CDR3aa: CASSGSGDPYEQYF; CDR3nt: TGTGCCAGCAGTGGGAGCGGGGATCCCTACGAGCAGTACTTC
d_gene: .; j_gene: TRBJ2-5; v_gene: TRBV7-2; abundance: .; CDR3aa: CASSLTKTGTLGTQYF; CDR3nt: TGTGCCAGCAGCTTAACGAAAACGGGGACCCTGGGGACCCAGTACTTC
d_gene: .; j_gene: TRBJ2-5; v_gene: TRBV20-1; abundance: .; CDR3aa: CSARTGREETQYF; CDR3nt: TGCAGTGCTCGAACAGGCCGGGAAGAGACCCAGTACTTC
d_gene: .; j_gene: TRBJ2-5; v_gene: TRBV6-1; abundance: once; CDR3aa: CASTPTGGYRRETQYF; CDR3nt: TGTGCCAGCACCCCTACGGGGGGCTACCGACGCGAGACCCAGTACTTC
d_gene: .; j_gene: TRBJ1-1; v_gene: TRBV2; abundance: .; CDR3aa: CASSTPRARMNTEAFF; CDR3nt: TGTGCCAGCAGTACCCCCCGCGCGAGAATGAACACTGAAGCTTTCTTT
d_gene: .; j_gene: TRBJ1-1; v_gene: TRBV11-3; abundance: .; CDR3aa: CASSIGRTTEAFF; CDR3nt: TGTGCCAGCAGCATAGGGCGGACCACTGAAGCTTTCTTT
d_gene: .; j_gene: TRBJ1-2; v_gene: TRBV2; abundance: few; CDR3aa: CASIISQAPLAF; CDR3nt: TGTGCCAGCATAATAAGCCAGGCCCCGTTGGCCTTC
d_gene: TRBD2; j_gene: TRBJ2-3; v_gene: TRBV6-1; abundance: .; CDR3aa: CASYTQRGGTDTQYF; CDR3nt: TGTGCCAGCTACACCCAGCGGGGGGGCACAGATACGCAGTATTTT
d_gene: TRBD1; j_gene: TRBJ1-2; v_gene: TRBV2; abundance: .; CDR3aa: CASESPGQNYGYTF; CDR3nt: TGTGCCAGCGAAAGTCCGGGACAGAACTATGGCTACACCTTC
d_gene: .; j_gene: TRBJ1-3; v_gene: TRBV5-1; abundance: medium-sized; CDR3aa: CASTPLQGSTIYF; CDR3nt: TGCGCCAGCACCCCTCTACAGGGAAGCACCATATATTTT
d_gene: TRBD1; j_gene: TRBJ2-3; v_gene: TRBV20-1; abundance: few; CDR3aa: CSASSSGQGVRTDTQYF; CDR3nt: TGCAGTGCTAGTTCGTCGGGACAGGGGGTCCGGACAGATACGCAGTATTTT
d_gene: .; j_gene: TRBJ1-5; v_gene: TRBV19; abundance: .; CDR3aa: CASRSFGNQPQHF; CDR3nt: TGTGCCAGTAGGAGCTTTGGCAATCAGCCCCAGCATTTT
d_gene: .; j_gene: TRBJ2-1; v_gene: TRBV20-1; abundance: .; CDR3aa: CSARGGGVVNEQFF; CDR3nt: TGCAGTGCTAGAGGTGGCGGGGTGGTCAATGAGCAGTTCTTC
d_gene: .; j_gene: TRBJ2-7; v_gene: TRBV12-3/TRBV12-4; abundance: .; CDR3aa: CASSLSRRLIYEQYF; CDR3nt: TGTGCCAGCAGTTTAAGTAGGAGGTTGATCTACGAGCAGTACTTC
d_gene: .; j_gene: TRBJ2-2; v_gene: TRBV25-1; abundance: few; CDR3aa: CASSVTPNTGELFF; CDR3nt: TGTGCCAGCAGTGTGACACCGAACACCGGGGAGCTGTTTTTT
d_gene: .; j_gene: TRBJ1-1; v_gene: TRBV11-2; abundance: .; CDR3aa: CASSLGGWGSEAFF; CDR3nt: TGTGCCAGCAGCTTAGGGGGATGGGGCAGTGAAGCTTTCTTT
d_gene: TRBD1; j_gene: TRBJ2-2; v_gene: TRBV19; abundance: .; CDR3aa: CASSPWGGTGGVPGELFF; CDR3nt: TGTGCCAGTAGTCCTTGGGGAGGGACAGGGGGAGTTCCCGGGGAGCTGTTTTTT
d_gene: .; j_gene: TRBJ1-1; v_gene: TRBV12-3/TRBV12-4; abundance: once; CDR3aa: CASSPGVTEAFF; CDR3nt: TGTGCCAGCAGCCCAGGGGTTACTGAAGCTTTCTTT
d_gene: .; j_gene: TRBJ1-1; v_gene: TRBV7-9; abundance: .; CDR3aa: CASSSYTEAFF; CDR3nt: TGTGCCAGCAGCTCATACACTGAAGCTTTCTTT
d_gene: TRBD2; j_gene: TRBJ2-5; v_gene: TRBV12-3/TRBV12-4; abundance: .; CDR3aa: CASSLGGGGPQETQYF; CDR3nt: TGTGCCAGCAGCTTAGGCGGGGGGGGCCCCCAAGAGACCCAGTACTTC
d_gene: .; j_gene: TRBJ1-5; v_gene: TRBV19; abundance: .; CDR3aa: CASSIGSGRQPQHF; CDR3nt: TGTGCCAGTAGTATCGGCAGTGGTAGGCAGCCCCAGCATTTT
d_gene: TRBD1; j_gene: TRBJ2-1; v_gene: TRBV27; abundance: .; CDR3aa: CASKPTRQGAGEQFF; CDR3nt: TGTGCCAGCAAGCCCACACGACAGGGGGCCGGTGAGCAGTTCTTC
d_gene: .; j_gene: TRBJ2-3; v_gene: TRBV11-3; abundance: .; CDR3aa: CASSPRTTSTDTQYF; CDR3nt: TGTGCCAGCAGCCCCCGGACTACTAGCACAGATACGCAGTATTTT
d_gene: .; j_gene: TRBJ1-3; v_gene: TRBV7-2; abundance: .; CDR3aa: CASSFTDTGELFFGEGSGNTIYF; CDR3nt: .
d_gene: .; j_gene: TRBJ2-7; v_gene: TRBV23-1; abundance: .; CDR3aa: CASSQSTGKGSEQYF; CDR3nt: TGCGCCAGCAGTCAATCAACGGGAAAAGGCAGCGAGCAGTACTTC
d_gene: TRBD1; j_gene: TRBJ1-4; v_gene: TRBV27; abundance: .; CDR3aa: CASSPGGPLREKLFF; CDR3nt: TGTGCCAGCAGTCCAGGGGGCCCCCTTCGTGAAAAACTGTTTTTT
d_gene: .; j_gene: TRBJ1-1; v_gene: TRBV7-8; abundance: .; CDR3aa: CASSLAQGNTEAFF; CDR3nt: TGTGCCAGCAGCTTAGCGCAGGGGAACACTGAAGCTTTCTTT
d_gene: .; j_gene: TRBJ2-5; v_gene: TRBV2; abundance: .; CDR3aa: CASTPLGAPQETQYF; CDR3nt: TGTGCCAGCACCCCCCTCGGGGCGCCACAAGAGACCCAGTACTTC
d_gene: .; j_gene: TRBJ1-1; v_gene: TRBV20-1; abundance: .; CDR3aa: CSARDRRTENTEAFF; CDR3nt: TGCAGTGCTAGAGATAGGCGGACAGAGAACACTGAAGCTTTCTTT
d_gene: .; j_gene: TRBJ1-1; v_gene: TRBV7-3; abundance: .; CDR3aa: CASSLTPRGLVDTEAFF; CDR3nt: TGTGCCAGCAGCTTAACTCCTCGAGGTTTGGTGGACACTGAAGCTTTCTTT
d_gene: .; j_gene: TRBJ1-5; v_gene: TRBV2; abundance: few; CDR3aa: CASSASSRNQPQHF; CDR3nt: TGTGCCAGCAGTGCTTCCAGCCGCAATCAGCCCCAGCATTTT